The rows below give T cell receptor beta chains drawn from one sample of a study of radiation and T cells in renal cell carcinoma. The assay was immunoSEQ multiplex PCR, and TCRdb's table has in-frame clones only and misses some. The sample yields about 90,000 clones, about 79% seen once. This material consisted of blood, taken from a patient whose treatment included radiotherapy and nephrectomy. These TCRs come from a man in his sixties with renal cell carcinoma. Each CDR3 is given with its conserved first and last residue. A D gene is named only where the DNA matches it firmly. Clone size is shown for a subset of rows, as once, few, many or a class of expanded clone.

d_call	v_call	j_call	clone_size	cdr3_aa	cdr3_nt
-	TRBV14	TRBJ1-4	-	CASRRLGRGQLFF	TGTGCCAGCAGACGTTTAGGCCGGGGGCAACTGTTTTTT
-	TRBV2	TRBJ2-2	-	CASSEIPPSFTGELFF	TGTGCCAGCAGTGAAATCCCACCTAGTTTTACCGGGGAGCTGTTTTTT
TRBD2	TRBV20-1	TRBJ2-1	-	CSAVPGLVPFF	TGCAGTGCAGTACCGGGACTAGTACCGTTCTTC
-	TRBV5-8	TRBJ1-3	-	CASRVSGGNTIYF	TGTGCCAGCAGGGTGTCAGGGGGAAACACCATATATTTT
-	TRBV28	TRBJ2-3	-	CASSSDTQYF	TGTGCCAGCAGTTCGGATACGCAGTATTTT
-	TRBV19	TRBJ2-7	-	CASSSRTVFYEQYF	TGTGCCAGTAGTAGCCGGACAGTGTTCTACGAGCAGTACTTC
-	TRBV7-8	TRBJ2-7	-	CASSLGAPRHEQYF	TGTGCCAGCAGCTTGGGGGCACCGCGACACGAGCAGTACTTC
-	TRBV28	TRBJ1-4	-	CASSSGNGHEKLFF	TGTGCCAGCAGTAGCGGGAATGGGCACGAAAAACTGTTTTTT
-	TRBV19	TRBJ2-5	-	CASSTGAQETQYF	TGTGCCAGTAGTACCGGGGCCCAAGAGACCCAGTACTTC
-	TRBV7-9	TRBJ2-1	-	CASSLSAGWGNEQFF	TGTGCCAGCAGCTTAAGTGCGGGATGGGGGAATGAGCAGTTCTTC
TRBD1	TRBV5-1	TRBJ2-3	-	CASSLVGDRGTDTQYF	TGCGCCAGCAGCTTGGTGGGGGACAGGGGCACAGATACGCAGTATTTT
-	TRBV5-8	TRBJ2-7	-	CASGEIRRSYEQYF	TGTGCCAGCGGAGAAATCCGACGGTCCTACGAGCAGTACTTC
TRBD1	TRBV15	TRBJ2-3	-	CATSRGKGQGTDTQYF	TGTGCCACCAGCAGAGGGAAGGGACAGGGGACAGATACGCAGTATTTT
TRBD1	TRBV11-2	TRBJ2-7	once	CASAGTVTYEQYF	TGTGCCAGCGCCGGGACAGTCACCTACGAGCAGTACTTC
TRBD1	TRBV7-9	TRBJ2-1	-	CASSPSDRGGGNEQFF	TGTGCCAGCAGCCCCTCGGACAGGGGAGGAGGCAATGAGCAGTTCTTC
-	TRBV19	TRBJ1-1	-	CASTKAGEGNTEAFF	TGTGCCAGTACCAAGGCGGGGGAGGGAAACACTGAAGCTTTCTTT
TRBD2	TRBV5-1	TRBJ2-1	-	CASSSGLAGAQTYNEQFF	TGCGCCAGCAGCTCGGGACTAGCGGGGGCTCAGACCTACAATGAGCAGTTCTTC
-	TRBV13	TRBJ2-7	-	CASGSRVPYEQYF	TGTGCCAGTGGATCGAGGGTACCCTACGAGCAGTACTTC
TRBD1	TRBV18	TRBJ1-3	-	CASSPRQGSGNTIYF	TGTGCCAGCTCACCACGACAGGGGTCAGGAAACACCATATATTTT
-	TRBV19	TRBJ2-2	-	CASSNGLGEGGELFF	TGTGCCAGTAGTAATGGACTGGGTGAGGGCGGGGAGCTGTTTTTT
-	TRBV18	TRBJ1-1	few	CASSPGGGTNTEAFF	TGTGCCAGCTCACCCGGAGGGGGGACCAACACTGAAGCTTTCTTT
-	TRBV21-1	TRBJ1-6	once	CASSKGGRGPNSPLHF	TGTGCCAGCAGCAAAGGGGGTCGGGGCCCCAATTCACCCCTCCACTTT
TRBD1	TRBV6-4	TRBJ2-2	-	CASSAGTGFTGELFF	TGTGCCAGCAGTGCCGGGACAGGGTTCACCGGGGAGCTGTTTTTT
TRBD2	TRBV5-1	TRBJ2-5	-	CASSLAGGRGETQYF	TGCGCCAGCAGCTTGGCCGGCGGGAGAGGGGAGACCCAGTACTTC
TRBD2	TRBV29-1	TRBJ2-5	once	CSVDGLALETQYF	TGCAGCGTTGACGGACTAGCTTTAGAGACCCAGTACTTC
-	TRBV4-1	TRBJ2-4	-	CASSQGFVAGRLPLAKNIQYF	TGCGCCAGCAGCCAAGGTTTTGTGGCGGGGAGGCTACCTTTAGCCAAAAACATTCAGTACTTC
-	TRBV15	TRBJ2-1	-	CATSSRINNEQFF	TGTGCCACCAGCAGCCGGATTAACAATGAGCAGTTCTTC
-	TRBV7-9	TRBJ1-1	-	CASSLRGPRVSEAFF	TGTGCCAGCAGCCTCCGTGGGCCGAGGGTTTCTGAAGCTTTCTTT
TRBD2	TRBV11-2	TRBJ2-1	once	CASSLSGRAYNEQFF	TGTGCCAGCAGCTTAAGTGGGAGGGCCTACAATGAGCAGTTCTTC
-	TRBV27	TRBJ2-1	-	CASSLSRINEQFF	TGTGCCAGCAGTTTAAGCCGAATTAATGAGCAGTTCTTC
-	TRBV15	TRBJ1-2	-	CATSRDRQEYGYTF	TGTGCCACCAGCAGAGATAGGCAGGAATATGGCTACACCTTC
-	TRBV18	TRBJ2-7	-	CASSPYQDYEQYF	TGTGCCAGCTCACCCTATCAAGACTACGAGCAGTACTTC
TRBD2	TRBV7-6	TRBJ2-1	once	CASSLVIASGRIDEQFF	TGTGCCAGCAGCTTAGTTATCGCTAGCGGGAGGATCGATGAGCAGTTCTTC
-	TRBV29-1	TRBJ2-7	few	CSVSVEYEQYF	TGCAGCGTTTCCGTGGAATACGAGCAGTACTTC
-	TRBV6-1	TRBJ2-1	-	CASSKDTGPIYNEQFF	TGTGCCAGCAGTAAAGACACGGGACCCATCTACAATGAGCAGTTCTTC
-	TRBV7-6	TRBJ2-7	few	CASSMGSTYEQYF	TGTGCCAGCAGTATGGGTAGCACCTACGAGCAGTACTTC
-	TRBV4-3	TRBJ2-2	-	CASSQDPRRHSHTGELFF	TGCGCCAGCAGCCAAGATCCTAGAAGACATAGTCACACCGGGGAGCTGTTTTTT
-	TRBV27	TRBJ2-5	-	CASRGLGKETQYF	TGTGCCAGCCGCGGGTTAGGGAAAGAGACCCAGTACTTC
-	TRBV7-9	TRBJ2-1	-	CASSFYAGYNEQFF	TGTGCCAGCAGCTTTTATGCAGGGTACAATGAGCAGTTCTTC
-	TRBV5-1	TRBJ1-4	-	CASGLRGTNEKLFF	TGCGCCAGCGGCCTCAGGGGTACTAATGAAAAACTGTTTTTT
-	TRBV6-6	TRBJ1-5	-	CASSEYRAGQPQHF	TGTGCCAGCAGCGAATACAGGGCAGGGCAGCCCCAGCATTTT
TRBD1	TRBV7-8	TRBJ2-2	-	CASSGVRDSPGELFF	TGTGCCAGCAGCGGGGTCCGGGACAGCCCCGGGGAGCTGTTTTTT
-	TRBV19	TRBJ1-4	-	CASSMGPPGTNEKLFF	TGTGCCAGTAGTATGGGCCCCCCGGGAACTAATGAAAAACTGTTTTTT
-	TRBV27	TRBJ1-5	-	CASSLVGSNQPQHF	TGTGCCAGCAGTTTAGTAGGTAGCAATCAGCCCCAGCATTTT
-	TRBV2	TRBJ2-5	-	CASRGTFQETQYF	TGTGCCAGCAGAGGGACATTTCAAGAGACCCAGTACTTC
TRBD1	TRBV27	TRBJ1-2	-	CASRRQGANYGYTF	TGTGCCAGCAGACGACAGGGGGCTAACTATGGCTACACCTTC
TRBD1	TRBV6-5	TRBJ2-7	-	CASSYQGQGAGHEQYF	TGTGCCAGCAGTTACCAGGGACAGGGGGCGGGCCACGAGCAGTACTTC
-	TRBV19	TRBJ1-2	-	CASSMFGAYYGYTF	TGTGCCAGTAGCATGTTCGGGGCTTACTATGGCTACACCTTC
-	TRBV21-1	TRBJ2-1	-	CASSKIQASGIFDNEQFF	TGTGCCAGCAGCAAAATCCAAGCTAGCGGGATTTTTGACAATGAGCAGTTCTTC
TRBD1	TRBV6-4	TRBJ2-1	-	CASSYQGAHEQFF	TGTGCCAGCAGTTACCAGGGGGCGCATGAGCAGTTCTTC
-	TRBV7-2	TRBJ1-5	-	CASSEHRSSNQPQHF	TGTGCCAGCAGCGAACACAGGAGTAGCAATCAGCCCCAGCATTTT
-	TRBV7-9	TRBJ1-5	-	CASSSRQSNQPQHF	TGTGCCAGCAGCTCCAGACAGAGCAATCAGCCCCAGCATTTT
TRBD2	TRBV10-1	TRBJ2-1	-	CASSPTWGLASNEQFF	TGCGCCAGCAGCCCCACTTGGGGACTAGCGTCGAATGAGCAGTTCTTC